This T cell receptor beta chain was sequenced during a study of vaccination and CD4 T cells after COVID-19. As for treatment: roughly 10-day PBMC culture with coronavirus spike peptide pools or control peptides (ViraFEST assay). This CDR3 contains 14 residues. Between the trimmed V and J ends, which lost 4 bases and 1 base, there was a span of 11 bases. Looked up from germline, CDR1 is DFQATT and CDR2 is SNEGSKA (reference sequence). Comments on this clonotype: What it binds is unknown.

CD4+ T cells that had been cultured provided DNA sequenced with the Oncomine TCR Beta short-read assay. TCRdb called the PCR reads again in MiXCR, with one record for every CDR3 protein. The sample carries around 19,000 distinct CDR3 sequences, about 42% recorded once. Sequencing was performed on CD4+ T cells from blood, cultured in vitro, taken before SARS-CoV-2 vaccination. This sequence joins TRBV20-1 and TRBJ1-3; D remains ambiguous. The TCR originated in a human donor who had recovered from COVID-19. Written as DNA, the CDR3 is TGCAGTGCTAAAAAATCAGATTCTGGAAACACCATATATTTT. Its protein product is CSAKKSDSGNTIYF.